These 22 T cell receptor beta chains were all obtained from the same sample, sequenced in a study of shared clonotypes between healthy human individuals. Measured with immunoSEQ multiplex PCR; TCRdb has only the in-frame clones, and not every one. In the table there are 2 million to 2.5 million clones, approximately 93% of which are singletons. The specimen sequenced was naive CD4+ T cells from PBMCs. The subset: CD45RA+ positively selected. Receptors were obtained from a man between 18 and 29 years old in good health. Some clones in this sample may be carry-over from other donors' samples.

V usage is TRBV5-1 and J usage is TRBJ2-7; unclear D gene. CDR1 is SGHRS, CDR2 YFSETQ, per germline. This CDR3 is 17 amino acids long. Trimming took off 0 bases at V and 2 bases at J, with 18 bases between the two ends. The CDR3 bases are TGCGCCAGCAGCTTGGCGGCCGGTCAACAAAACCCCTACGAGCAGTACTTC. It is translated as CASSLAAGQQNPYEQYF.

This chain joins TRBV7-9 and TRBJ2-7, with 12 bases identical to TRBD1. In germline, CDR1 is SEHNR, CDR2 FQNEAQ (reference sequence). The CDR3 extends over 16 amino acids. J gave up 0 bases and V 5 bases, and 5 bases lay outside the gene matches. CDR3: CASSGGDRGPSYEQYF. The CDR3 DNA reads TGTGCCAGCAGCGGAGGGGACAGGGGGCCCTCCTACGAGCAGTACTTC.

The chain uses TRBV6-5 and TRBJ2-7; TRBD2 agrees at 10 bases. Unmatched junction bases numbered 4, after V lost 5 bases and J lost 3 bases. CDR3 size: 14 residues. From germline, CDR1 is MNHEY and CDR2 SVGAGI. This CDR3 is CASSRTSGLYEQYF. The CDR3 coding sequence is TGTGCCAGCAGTCGGACTAGCGGACTCTACGAGCAGTACTTC.

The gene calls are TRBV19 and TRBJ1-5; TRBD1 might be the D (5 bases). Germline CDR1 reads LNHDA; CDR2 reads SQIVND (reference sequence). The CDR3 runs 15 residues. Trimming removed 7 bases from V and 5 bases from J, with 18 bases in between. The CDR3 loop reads CASTPRAGGYQPQHF. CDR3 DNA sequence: TGTGCCAGTACCCCAAGGGCGGGGGGATATCAGCCCCAGCATTTT.

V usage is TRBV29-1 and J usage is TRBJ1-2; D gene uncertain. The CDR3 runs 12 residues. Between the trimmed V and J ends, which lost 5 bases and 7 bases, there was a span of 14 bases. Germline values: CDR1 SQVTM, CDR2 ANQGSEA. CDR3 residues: CSVLGAPLGYTF. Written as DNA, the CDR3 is TGCAGCGTTCTGGGTGCCCCTCTTGGCTACACCTTC.

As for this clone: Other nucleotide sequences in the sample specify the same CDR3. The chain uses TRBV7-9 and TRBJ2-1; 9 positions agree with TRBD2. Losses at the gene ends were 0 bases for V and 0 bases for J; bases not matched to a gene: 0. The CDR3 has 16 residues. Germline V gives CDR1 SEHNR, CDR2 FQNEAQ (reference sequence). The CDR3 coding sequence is TGTGCCAGCAGCTTAGCACTAGCGGGCTCCTACAATGAGCAGTTCTTC. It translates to CASSLALAGSYNEQFF.

CDR3 coding DNA: TGTGCCAGCAGAGGTAGATCCTCAGGGTCTGGGGCCAACGTCCTGACTTTC. This encodes CASRGRSSGSGANVLTF. The chain recombines TRBV2 with TRBJ2-6; a weak D match, TRBD1 (5 bases). The CDR3 spans 17 residues. Germline CDR1 SNHLY, CDR2 FYNNEI. The V end was cut by 6 bases, the J end by 1 base, with 16 bases between.

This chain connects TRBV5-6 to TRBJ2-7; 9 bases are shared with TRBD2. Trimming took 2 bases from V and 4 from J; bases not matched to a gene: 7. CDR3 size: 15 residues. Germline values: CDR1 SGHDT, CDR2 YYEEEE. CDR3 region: CASSLGGRASYEQYF. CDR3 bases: TGTGCCAGCAGCTTAGGCGGGAGGGCCTCTTACGAGCAGTACTTC.

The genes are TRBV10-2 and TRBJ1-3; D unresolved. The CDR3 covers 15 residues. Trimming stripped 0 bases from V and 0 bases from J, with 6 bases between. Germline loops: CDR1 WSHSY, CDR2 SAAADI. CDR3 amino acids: CASSESKFSGNTIYF. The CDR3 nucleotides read TGCGCCAGCAGTGAGTCAAAGTTCTCTGGAAACACCATATATTTT.

CDR3 coding DNA: TGTGCCAGCAGTAGAAGACCGGGACTTAGCCACAATGAGCAGTTCTTC. Encoded protein: CASSRRPGLSHNEQFF. The rearrangement links TRBV6-9 to TRBJ2-1; possible D gene TRBD2, 6 bases. Germline-derived CDR1 and CDR2 are MNHGY and SVAAGI. V dropped 5 bases and J dropped 5 bases, with 19 bases sitting between them. The CDR3 is 16 amino acids.

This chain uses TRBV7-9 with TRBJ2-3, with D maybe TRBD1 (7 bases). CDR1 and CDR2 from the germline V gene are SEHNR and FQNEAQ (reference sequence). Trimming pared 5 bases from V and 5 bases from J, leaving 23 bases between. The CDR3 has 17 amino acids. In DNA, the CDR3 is TGTGCCAGCAGCCTAGGAGGGACAGCCATGCATGAAGATACGCAGTATTTT. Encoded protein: CASSLGGTAMHEDTQYF.

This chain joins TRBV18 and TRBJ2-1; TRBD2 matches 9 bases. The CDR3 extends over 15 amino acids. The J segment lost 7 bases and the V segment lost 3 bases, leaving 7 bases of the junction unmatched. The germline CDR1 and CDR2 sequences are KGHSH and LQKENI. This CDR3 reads CASSPSGSGPNEQFF. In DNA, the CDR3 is TGTGCCAGCTCACCTAGCGGGAGTGGCCCAAATGAGCAGTTCTTC. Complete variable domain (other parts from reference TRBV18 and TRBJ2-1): NAGVMQNPRHLVRRRGQEARLRCSPMKGHSHVYWYRQLPEEGLKFMVYLQKENIIDESGMPKERFSAEFPKEGPSILRIQQVVRGDSAAYFCASSPSGSGPNEQFFGPGTRLTVL.

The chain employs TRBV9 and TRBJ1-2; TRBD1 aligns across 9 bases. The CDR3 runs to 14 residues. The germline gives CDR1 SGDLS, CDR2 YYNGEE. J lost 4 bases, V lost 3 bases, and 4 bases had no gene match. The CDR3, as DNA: TGTGCCAGCAGCGCAACAGGGGGCGCCTATGGCTACACCTTC. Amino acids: CASSATGGAYGYTF.

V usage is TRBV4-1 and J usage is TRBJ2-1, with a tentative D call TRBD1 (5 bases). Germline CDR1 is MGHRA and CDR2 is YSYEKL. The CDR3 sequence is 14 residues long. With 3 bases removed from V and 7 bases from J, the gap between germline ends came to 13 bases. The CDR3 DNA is TGCGCCAGCAGCCAGCCGCGACAGAGGAATGAGCAGTTCTTC. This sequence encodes CASSQPRQRNEQFF.

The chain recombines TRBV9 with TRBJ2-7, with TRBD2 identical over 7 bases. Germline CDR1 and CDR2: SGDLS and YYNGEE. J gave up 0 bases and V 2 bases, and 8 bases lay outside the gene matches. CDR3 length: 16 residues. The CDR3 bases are TGTGCCAGCAGCGTCGCGTCTAGCGGAGCCTCCTACGAGCAGTACTTC. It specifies CASSVASSGASYEQYF.

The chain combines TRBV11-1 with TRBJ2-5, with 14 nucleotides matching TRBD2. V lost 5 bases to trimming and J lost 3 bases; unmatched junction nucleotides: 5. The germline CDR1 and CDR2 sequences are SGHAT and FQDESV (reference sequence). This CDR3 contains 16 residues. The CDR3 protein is CASSPMGLAGEETQYF. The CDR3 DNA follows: TGTGCCAGCAGCCCAATGGGACTAGCGGGAGAAGAGACCCAGTACTTC.

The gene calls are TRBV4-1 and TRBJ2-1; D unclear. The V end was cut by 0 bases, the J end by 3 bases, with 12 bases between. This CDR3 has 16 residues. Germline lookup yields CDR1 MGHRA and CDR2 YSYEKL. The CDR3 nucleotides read TGCGCCAGCAGCCAAGATTTTTCATTGATCTACAATGAGCAGTTCTTC. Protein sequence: CASSQDFSLIYNEQFF.

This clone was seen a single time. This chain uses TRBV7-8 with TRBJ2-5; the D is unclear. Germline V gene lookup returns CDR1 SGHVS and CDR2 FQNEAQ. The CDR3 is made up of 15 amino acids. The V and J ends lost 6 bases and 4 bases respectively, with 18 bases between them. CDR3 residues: CASRDGRLGTETQYF. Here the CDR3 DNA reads TGTGCCAGCAGAGATGGCAGGTTGGGTACAGAGACCCAGTACTTC.

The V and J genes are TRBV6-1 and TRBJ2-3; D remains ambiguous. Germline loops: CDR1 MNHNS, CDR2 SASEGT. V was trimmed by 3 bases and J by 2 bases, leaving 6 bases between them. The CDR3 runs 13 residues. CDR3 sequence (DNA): TGTGCCAGCAGTGACCAGCCCACAGATACGCAGTATTTT. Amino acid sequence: CASSDQPTDTQYF.

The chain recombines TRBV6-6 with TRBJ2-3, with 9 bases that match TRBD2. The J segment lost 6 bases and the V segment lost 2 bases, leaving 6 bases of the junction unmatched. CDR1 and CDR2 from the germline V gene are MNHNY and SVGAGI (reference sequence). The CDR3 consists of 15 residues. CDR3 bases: TGTGCCAGCAGTTACCAACTAGCGGGTGAGGATACGCAGTATTTT. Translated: CASSYQLAGEDTQYF.

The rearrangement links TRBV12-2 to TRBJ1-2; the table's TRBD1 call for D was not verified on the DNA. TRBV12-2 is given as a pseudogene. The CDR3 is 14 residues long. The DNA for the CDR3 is TGTGCAAGTCGCCCGACAGAGATGAGTAGAGGCTACACCTTC. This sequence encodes CASRPTEMSRGYTF.

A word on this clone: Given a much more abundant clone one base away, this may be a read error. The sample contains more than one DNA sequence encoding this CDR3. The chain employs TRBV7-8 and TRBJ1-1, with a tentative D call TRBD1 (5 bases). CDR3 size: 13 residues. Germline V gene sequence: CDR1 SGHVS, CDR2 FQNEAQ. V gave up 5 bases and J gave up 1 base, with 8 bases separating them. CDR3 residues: CASSLGRNTEAFF. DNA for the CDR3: TGTGCCAGCAGCCTGGGACGGAACACTGAAGCTTTCTTT.